These 14 T cell receptor beta chains were sequenced from one sample in a study of neurological immune-mediated disorders. TCRdb called the 5' RACE reads again in MiXCR, with one record for every CDR3 protein. The table lists around 80,000 distinct CDR3 sequences, approximately 10% of them singletons. The material sequenced was PBMCs. All receptors derive from a man aged 35 to 55 in good health.

Notes on this clonotype: This may arise from a read error, as a much more abundant clone is one base away. The V gene is TRBV5-1, the J gene TRBJ2-5; D may be TRBD1 (5 bases). V lost 2 bases and J lost 5, with 10 bases in between. Germline V gene sequence: CDR1 SGHRS, CDR2 YFSETQ. This CDR3 contains 13 residues. The CDR3 bases are TGCGCCAGCAGCTTCAGACAGAGGGAGACCCAGTACTTC. Its translation is CASSFRQRETQYF.

Ten or more counts support this clonotype. This chain joins TRBV3-1 and TRBJ1-5; TRBD1 agrees at 8 bases. This CDR3 is 16 amino acids long. The V segment lost 4 bases and the J segment 4 bases; nucleotides outside the gene matches: 9. The V gene's germline CDR1 is LGHDT and CDR2 YNNKEL (reference sequence). This CDR3 reads CASSPDRRTGNQPQHF. CDR3 DNA: TGTGCCAGCAGCCCAGACCGGAGGACAGGGAATCAGCCCCAGCATTTT.

This clonotype has at least ten counts. V and J are TRBV29-1 and TRBJ2-2; possibly TRBD1 for D (6 bases). This CDR3 is built from 13 residues. V lost 5 bases, J lost 4 bases, and 11 bases lay in between. Per the germline V gene, CDR1 is SQVTM and CDR2 is ANQGSEA. CDR3 coding DNA: TGCAGCGTTTTCGAACAGGGCACCGGGGAGCTGTTTTTT. Amino acid sequence: CSVFEQGTGELFF.

This clonotype was counted many times. V is TRBV7-9 and J is TRBJ2-5; D unclear. Trimming stripped 5 bases from V and 4 bases from J, with 14 bases between. Germline values: CDR1 SEHNR, CDR2 FQNEAQ (reference sequence). The CDR3 loop spans 14 amino acids. This chain's CDR3 is CASSPKDLLETQYF. The CDR3 DNA reads as TGTGCCAGCAGCCCGAAGGACCTCCTAGAGACCCAGTACTTC. The variable domain in full, with the rest retrieved from reference TRBV7-9 and TRBJ2-5, is DTGVSQNPRHKITKRGQNVTFRCDPISEHNRLYWYRQTLGQGPEFLTYFQNEAQLEKSRLLSDRFSAERPKGSFSTLEIQRTEQGDSAMYLCASSPKDLLETQYFGPGTRLLVL.

This clonotype has just a few counts. The V and J genes are TRBV6-1 and TRBJ2-1; TRBD2 matches 14 bases. After removal of 4 bases from V and 4 bases from J, the junction contained 15 bases not matched to a gene. Germline assignment: CDR1 MNHNS and CDR2 SASEGT. This CDR3 has 20 amino acids. As DNA, the CDR3 is TGTGCCAGCAGTGGGAACCCCCATCCGGGACTAGCGGGGGTTTACAATGAGCAGTTCTTC. The encoded protein is CASSGNPHPGLAGVYNEQFF.

This clonotype occurred a few times. The rearrangement uses TRBV30 and TRBJ2-2; D may be TRBD1 (5 bases). CDR3 size: 14 residues. Trimming cost V 2 bases and J 6 bases, with 13 bases left between them. The germline gives CDR1 GTSNPN, CDR2 SVGIG (reference sequence). The CDR3 spells CAWSQDRRAGELFF. CDR3 bases: TGTGCCTGGAGTCAGGACCGCAGGGCCGGGGAGCTGTTTTTT.

This clonotype appeared many times. The chain uses TRBV7-9 and TRBJ2-1; 10 bases line up with TRBD1. The junction had 14 bases not matched to a gene; V was cut back by 5 bases and J by 4 bases. The length of the CDR3 is 18 residues. Germline values: CDR1 SEHNR, CDR2 FQNEAQ (reference sequence). CDR3 DNA: TGTGCCAGCAGCCCCGAAATTGACAGGGGGCACTTTTACAATGAGCAGTTCTTC. Protein product: CASSPEIDRGHFYNEQFF. The variable domain in full, completed from reference TRBV7-9 and TRBJ2-1, reads DTGVSQNPRHKITKRGQNVTFRCDPISEHNRLYWYRQTLGQGPEFLTYFQNEAQLEKSRLLSDRFSAERPKGSFSTLEIQRTEQGDSAMYLCASSPEIDRGHFYNEQFFGPGTRLTVL.

This clonotype was seen ten or more times. This sequence joins TRBV29-1 and TRBJ2-1; TRBD2 matches 8 bases. This CDR3 comprises 14 residues. The germline V gene encodes CDR1 SQVTM and CDR2 ANQGSEA. The trim removed 3 bases at V and 7 bases at J, leaving 8 bases unmatched. The CDR3 reads CSVDPSGSSNEQFF. DNA for the CDR3: TGCAGCGTTGACCCGAGCGGGAGTTCTAATGAGCAGTTCTTC.

This clonotype was seen many times. The rearrangement links TRBV20-1 to TRBJ2-5; TRBD2 matches at 11 bases. J was trimmed by 5 bases and V by 3 bases; bases with no gene match: 8. This CDR3 has 15 amino acids. CDR1 is DFQATT and CDR2 is SNEGSKA in the germline V gene (reference sequence). As DNA, the CDR3 is TGCAGTGCTAGTTCGGCTAGCGGGGGGTGGGAGACCCAGTACTTC. Its translation: CSASSASGGWETQYF.

Ten or more counts support this clonotype. The gene calls are TRBV5-1 and TRBJ2-3; a possible D gene is TRBD2 (5 bases). CDR1 is SGHRS, CDR2 YFSETQ, per germline. The CDR3 sequence is 14 residues long. Trimming took off 0 bases at V and 2 bases at J, with 7 bases between the two ends. The CDR3 DNA follows: TGCGCCAGCAGCTTGGGGGAGTCCACAGATACGCAGTATTTT. Its protein product is CASSLGESTDTQYF.

This clonotype was detected ten times or more. The chain links TRBV3-1 to TRBJ2-1; TRBD2 matches 11 bases. The ends lost 2 bases at V and 4 bases at J; junction bases unmatched: 4. The CDR3 covers 16 residues. The germline V gene has CDR1 LGHDT and CDR2 YNNKEL (reference sequence). The CDR3 region has the DNA TGTGCCAGCAGCCAACTCCGACTAGCGGGGTACAATGAGCAGTTCTTC. Protein sequence: CASSQLRLAGYNEQFF.

The sample holds a few counts of this clonotype. This chain joins TRBV20-1 and TRBJ2-7; D is unresolved. The germline V gene has CDR1 DFQATT and CDR2 SNEGSKA (reference sequence). The CDR3 has 12 amino acids. The V end was cut by 6 bases, the J end by 5 bases, with 14 bases between. CDR3 amino acids: CSATPVSDEQYF. For the CDR3, the DNA is TGCAGTGCCACACCGGTATCGGACGAGCAGTACTTC.

There are many counts of this clonotype. The chain combines TRBV5-6 with TRBJ1-2; D uncertain. The CDR3 is 16 amino acids. Trimming pared 4 bases from V and 6 bases from J, leaving 22 bases between. CDR1 is SGHDT, CDR2 YYEEEE, per germline. The CDR3 reads CASSVEGLSAANGYTF. In nucleotides, the CDR3 is TGTGCCAGCAGCGTGGAAGGCTTGAGTGCCGCAAATGGCTACACCTTC. Looking up the rest from reference TRBV5-6 and TRBJ1-2 gives the full variable domain: DAGVTQSPTHLIKTRGQQVTLRCSPKSGHDTVSWYQQALGQGPQFIFQYYEEEERQRGNFPDRFSGHQFPNYSSELNVNALLLGDSALYLCASSVEGLSAANGYTFGSGTRLTVV.

In this sample, this clonotype turned up many times. This sequence joins TRBV5-4 and TRBJ2-2, with TRBD1 matching 8 bases. Trimming removed 4 bases from V and 0 bases from J; junction bases left unmatched: 5. Per the germline V gene, CDR1 is SGHNT and CDR2 is YYREEE (reference sequence). There are 16 residues in the CDR3. CDR3: CASSPMTGANTGELFF. CDR3 sequence (DNA): TGTGCCAGCAGCCCCATGACAGGGGCGAACACCGGGGAGCTGTTTTTT.